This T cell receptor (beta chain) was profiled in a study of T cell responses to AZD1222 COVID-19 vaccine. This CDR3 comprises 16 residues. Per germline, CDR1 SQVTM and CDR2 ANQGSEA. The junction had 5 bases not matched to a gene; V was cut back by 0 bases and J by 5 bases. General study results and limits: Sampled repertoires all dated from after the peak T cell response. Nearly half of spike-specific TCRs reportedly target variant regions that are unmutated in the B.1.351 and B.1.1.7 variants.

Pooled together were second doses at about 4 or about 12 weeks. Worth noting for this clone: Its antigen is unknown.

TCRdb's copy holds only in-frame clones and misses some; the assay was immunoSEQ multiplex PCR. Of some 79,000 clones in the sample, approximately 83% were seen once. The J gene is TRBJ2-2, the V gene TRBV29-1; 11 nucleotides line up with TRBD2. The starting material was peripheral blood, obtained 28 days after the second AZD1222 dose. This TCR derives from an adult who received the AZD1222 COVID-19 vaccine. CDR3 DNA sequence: TGCAGCGTTGAAGAAACACTAGCGGGAGTTACCGGGGAGCTGTTTTTT. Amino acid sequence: CSVEETLAGVTGELFF.